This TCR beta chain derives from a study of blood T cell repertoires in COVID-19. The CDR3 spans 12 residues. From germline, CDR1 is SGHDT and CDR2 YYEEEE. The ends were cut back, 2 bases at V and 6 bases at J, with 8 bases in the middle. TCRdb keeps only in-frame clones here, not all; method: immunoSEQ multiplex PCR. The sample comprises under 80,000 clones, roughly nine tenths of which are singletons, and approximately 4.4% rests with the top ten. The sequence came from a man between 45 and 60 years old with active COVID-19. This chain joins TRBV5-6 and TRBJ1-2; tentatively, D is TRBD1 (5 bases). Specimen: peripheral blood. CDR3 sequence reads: CASSFRQNGYTF. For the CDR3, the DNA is TGTGCCAGCAGCTTTCGACAGAATGGCTACACCTTC.